This T cell receptor beta chain emerged from a study of T cell responses to AZD1222 COVID-19 vaccine. The CDR3 is made up of 12 amino acids. The V end lost 5 bases, the J end lost 7 bases, and 11 bases lay between the germline ends. Germline lookup yields CDR1 SGHNT and CDR2 YENEEA. Measured with immunoSEQ multiplex PCR; TCRdb has only the in-frame clones, and not every one. The table records some 150,000 clones, approximately 90% of them present only once. The chain combines TRBV11-3 with TRBJ2-5; the D gene is possibly TRBD1 (5 bases). Sequencing was performed on peripheral blood, taken 28 days after the second dose of the MenACWY control vaccine. This TCR derives from an adult who received the MenACWY meningococcal vaccine as a control. This CDR3 is CASSPGLGTQYF. Here the CDR3 DNA reads TGTGCCAGCAGCCCAGGGTTGGGGACCCAGTACTTC.